A single sample gave rise to the 9 T cell receptor beta chains below, sequenced in a study of read filtering for tumor transcriptome and immune sequencing. From roughly 400 ng of RNA, a library with molecular barcoded alpha/delta and beta/gamma adaptors was made. TCRdb re-called the reads through MiXCR, storing one row per CDR3 protein. The sample has some 46,000 distinct CDR3 sequences, around 19% seen once. Sequenced sample: a population of CD138-negative cells sorted from bone marrow. The origin of the receptors is a donor over 35 with multiple myeloma.

This clonotype showed up just a few times. The chain recombines TRBV27 with TRBJ2-1; 7 bases are shared with TRBD1. This CDR3 has 14 residues. The V gene end was trimmed by 2 bases and the J gene end by 6 bases; junction bases not matched to a gene: 4. Per the germline V gene, CDR1 is MNHEY and CDR2 is SMNVEV (reference sequence). The CDR3 spells CASSLIPGGNEQFF. CDR3 bases: TGTGCCAGCAGTTTAATTCCAGGGGGCAATGAGCAGTTCTTC.

The gene calls are TRBV2 and TRBJ2-7, with 10 nucleotides matching TRBD1. Losses at the gene ends were 6 bases for V and 5 bases for J; bases not matched to a gene: 1. The V gene's germline CDR1 is SNHLY and CDR2 FYNNEI. CDR3 length equals 12 residues. CDR3 region: CASSGQGDEQYF. CDR3 in DNA: TGTGCCAGCAGCGGACAGGGGGACGAGCAGTACTTC.

This clonotype was recorded at least ten times. The rearrangement links TRBV4-2 to TRBJ2-1; no definite D call. CDR1 and CDR2 (germline): LGHNA, YNFKEQ. The CDR3 spans 13 residues. Trimming removed 1 base from V and 7 bases from J, with 8 bases in between. CDR3 in DNA: TGTGCCAGCAGCCAAGCGGCTACTAATGAGCAGTTCTTC. Translating gives CASSQAATNEQFF.

This clonotype occurred many times. The chain recombines TRBV4-1 with TRBJ2-1; tentatively, D is TRBD2 (6 bases). V was pared by 2 bases and J by 3 bases, with 11 bases between. The germline CDR1 and CDR2 sequences are MGHRA and YSYEKL. This CDR3 comprises 15 residues. The CDR3 sequence: CASSQPRESYNEQFF. CDR3 nucleotide sequence: TGCGCCAGCAGCCAACCCCGGGAGAGCTACAATGAGCAGTTCTTC.

This clonotype was observed a handful of times. The chain couples TRBV6-2 or TRBV6-3 to TRBJ2-7; 8 bases match TRBD1. Germline V gives CDR1 MNHEY, CDR2 SVGEGT. V lost 4 bases, J lost 3 bases, and 8 bases stayed unmatched. The length of the CDR3 is 15 residues. The CDR3 protein is CASSSIRGLIYEQYF. The CDR3 DNA follows: TGTGCCAGCAGTTCTATCAGGGGGCTGATCTACGAGCAGTACTTC.

This clonotype was counted between two and nine times. The V call is TRBV20-1, the J call TRBJ1-3, with a possible D match to TRBD1 (5 bases). Per germline, CDR1 DFQATT and CDR2 SNEGSKA (reference sequence). Trimming cost V 6 bases and J 0 bases, with 18 bases left between them. This CDR3 comprises 16 residues. CDR3 nucleotides: TGCAGTGCGGGCAGGGTTCCCCCCGGCTCTGGAAACACCATATATTTT. It specifies CSAGRVPPGSGNTIYF.

This clonotype was detected only a few times. The rearrangement joins TRBV2 to TRBJ2-3; D remains unclear. CDR1 SNHLY and CDR2 FYNNEI come from the germline V gene. There are 13 residues in the CDR3. V was pared by 1 base and J by 6 bases, with 8 bases between. The CDR3 DNA reads TGTGCCAGCAGTGAAGGACTGGGGGATACGCAGTATTTT. Its translation is CASSEGLGDTQYF.

Details on this clonotype: A single base separates this from a much larger clone, so it may be a read error. The J gene is TRBJ2-7, the V gene TRBV7-2; 7 bases agree with TRBD1. Looked up from germline, CDR1 is SGHTA and CDR2 is FQGNSA. This CDR3 region has 15 residues. The CDR3 DNA reads as TGTGCCGGCAGCTCTGCTTTGACAGGGTTGTACGAGCAGTACTTC. Protein: CAGSSALTGLYEQYF. Combining the CDR3 with reference TRBV7-2 and TRBJ2-7 gives the whole variable domain GAGVSQSPSNKVTEKGKDVELRCDPISGHTALYWYRQSLGQGLEFLIYFQGNSAPDKSGLPSDRFSAERTGGSVSTLTIQRTQQEDSAVYLCAGSSALTGLYEQYFGPGTRLTVT.

A few counts support this clonotype. A much larger clone lies a single base off, so this may be a read error. The rearrangement joins TRBV20-1 to TRBJ2-5, with D possibly being TRBD2 (6 bases). Germline values: CDR1 DFQATT, CDR2 SNEGSKA (reference sequence). The CDR3 is made up of 15 amino acids. As DNA, the CDR3 is TGCAGTGCTAGAGTGGCATGGGGGGTCCAAGAGGCCCAGTACTTC. Protein sequence: CSARVAWGVQEAQYF.